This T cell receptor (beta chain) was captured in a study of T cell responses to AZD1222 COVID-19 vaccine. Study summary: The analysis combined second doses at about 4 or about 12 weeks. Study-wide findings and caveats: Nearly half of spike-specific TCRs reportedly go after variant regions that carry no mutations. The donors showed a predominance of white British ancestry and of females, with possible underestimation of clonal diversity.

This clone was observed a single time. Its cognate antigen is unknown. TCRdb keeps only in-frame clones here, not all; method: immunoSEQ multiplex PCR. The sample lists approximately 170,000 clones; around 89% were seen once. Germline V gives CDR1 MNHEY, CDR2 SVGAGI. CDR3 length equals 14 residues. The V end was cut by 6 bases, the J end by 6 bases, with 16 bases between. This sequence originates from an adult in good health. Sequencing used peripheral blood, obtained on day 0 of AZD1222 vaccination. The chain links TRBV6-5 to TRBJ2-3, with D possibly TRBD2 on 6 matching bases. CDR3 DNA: TGTGCCAGCAGGGACGGGGGTGCGGCCGATACGCAGTATTTT. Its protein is CASRDGGAADTQYF.